A single sample gave rise to the 18 T cell receptor beta chains below, sequenced in a study of vaccination and CD4 T cells after COVID-19. Regarding treatment: roughly 11-day PBMC culture with coronavirus spike peptide pools or control peptides (ViraFEST assay). The Oncomine TCR Beta short-read assay was applied to DNA of cultured CD4+ T cells. TCRdb called the PCR reads again in MiXCR, with one record for every CDR3 protein. The table lists thousands of distinct CDR3 sequences, just over 45% of them singletons, with about two fifths in the top ten. The antigens for these receptors are not known. Sequences were obtained from CD4+ T cells from blood, cultured in vitro. All receptors come from a human donor who had recovered from COVID-19.

This clonotype was detected only a few times. This sequence joins TRBV7-9 and TRBJ2-5; D is unresolved. CDR3 length: 13 residues. V dropped 6 bases and J dropped 1 base, with 9 bases sitting between them. Per germline, CDR1 SEHNR and CDR2 FQNEAQ (reference sequence). CDR3: CASRILGQETQYF. CDR3 nucleotides: TGTGCCAGCAGAATCTTAGGCCAAGAGACCCAGTACTTC.

The chain links TRBV7-3 to TRBJ2-3; 8 bases map to TRBD2. Losses at the gene ends were 2 bases for V and 2 bases for J; bases not matched to a gene: 3. Looked up from germline, CDR1 is SGHTA and CDR2 is FQGTGA. The CDR3 has 15 amino acids. The CDR3 loop is CASSLGSGITDTQYF. Here the CDR3 DNA reads TGTGCCAGCAGCTTAGGTAGCGGGATCACAGATACGCAGTATTTT.

The rearrangement joins TRBV25-1 to TRBJ1-1, with 7 bases matching TRBD1. CDR1 is MGHDK, CDR2 SYGVNS, per germline. V dropped 2 bases and J dropped 1; count of bases not matched to a gene: 4. This CDR3 comprises 15 residues. The CDR3 nucleotides are TGTGCCAGCAGTGAACCGACAGGGAGGAACACTGAAGCTTTCTTT. It yields the protein CASSEPTGRNTEAFF.

This clonotype came up once. J is TRBJ2-1 and V is TRBV30, with 12 bases identical to TRBD1. V lost 1 base and J lost 9; bases outside the gene matches: 1. Germline assignment: CDR1 GTSNPN and CDR2 SVGIG (reference sequence). The CDR3 has 13 amino acids. In nucleotides, the CDR3 is TGTGCCTGGAGTGGGGACAGGGGGCGTGAGCAGTTCTTC. Translating gives CAWSGDRGREQFF. Full variable domain (rest looked up from reference TRBV30 and TRBJ2-1): SQTIHQWPATLVQPVGSPLSLECTVEGTSNPNLYWYRQAAGRGLQLLFYSVGIGQISSEVPQNLSASRPQDRQFILSSKKLLLSDSGFYLCAWSGDRGREQFFGPGTRLTVL.

This clonotype is classed as medium-sized. V usage is TRBV20-1 and J usage is TRBJ1-2, with 9 bases lining up with TRBD1. Germline CDR1 is DFQATT and CDR2 is SNEGSKA (reference sequence). The CDR3 is made up of 14 amino acids. Losses at the gene ends were 4 bases for V and 2 bases for J; bases not matched to a gene: 5. The CDR3 coding sequence is TGCAGTGCTACCCTCGGGACAGGGAACTATGGCTACACCTTC. Translating gives CSATLGTGNYGYTF.

The DNA for the CDR3 is TGTGCCAGCAGACCTAGCCACAGATATCAGCCCCAGCATTTT. Translation gives CASRPSHRYQPQHF. The chain recombines TRBV6-1 with TRBJ1-5; D gene ambiguous. V shed 6 bases and J shed 5 bases, with 14 bases lying between them. Germline CDR1 is MNHNS and CDR2 is SASEGT. This CDR3 is built from 14 residues.

The genes are TRBV7-2 and TRBJ1-1; D gene uncertain. The CDR3 is 14 residues long. Trimming shortened V by 3 bases and J by 2 bases, and 10 bases separated the two germline ends. The germline gives CDR1 SGHTA, CDR2 FQGNSA. CDR3 loop: CASSFVQVNTEAFF. CDR3 nucleotide sequence: TGTGCCAGCAGCTTCGTGCAGGTCAACACTGAAGCTTTCTTT.

The genes are TRBV12-3 or TRBV12-4 and TRBJ1-3; 8 bases map to TRBD1. The length of the CDR3 is 15 residues. The trim removed 7 bases at V and 4 bases at J, leaving 9 bases unmatched. CDR3 nucleotide sequence: TGTGCCAGCAAACCTGACAGGGGCTCAGGAAACACCATATATTTT. Its protein is CASKPDRGSGNTIYF.

This sequence joins TRBV25-1 and TRBJ1-5, with no clear D. The CDR3 sequence is 13 residues long. Germline V gene data show CDR1 as MGHDK and CDR2 as SYGVNS. V was pared by 4 bases and J by 2 bases, with 6 bases between. The CDR3 protein is CASSGAGNQPQHF. DNA of the CDR3: TGTGCCAGCAGTGGGGCAGGCAATCAGCCCCAGCATTTT.

This clonotype was recorded once. V and J are TRBV7-9 and TRBJ2-5; the D gene is possibly TRBD2 (5 bases). The CDR3 covers 13 residues. Germline V gives CDR1 SEHNR, CDR2 FQNEAQ (reference sequence). The V and J ends lost 5 bases and 9 bases respectively, with 16 bases between them. The CDR3 here is CASSAAGGEAQYF. The CDR3 bases are TGTGCCAGCAGCGCGGCGGGTGGGGAAGCCCAGTACTTC.

As DNA, the CDR3 is TGTGCCACCAGCAGAGATTTGGGGGGAATGAATGAAAAACTGTTTTTT. This gives the protein CATSRDLGGMNEKLFF. The chain has TRBV15 and TRBJ1-4; D perhaps matches TRBD1 (5 bases). The CDR3 runs 16 residues. Trimming took off 0 bases at V and 5 bases at J, with 13 bases between the two ends. Germline lookup yields CDR1 LNHNV and CDR2 YYDKDF (reference sequence).

The chain links TRBV6-1 to TRBJ2-2; no definite D call. Trimming shortened V by 7 bases and J by 6 bases, and 12 bases separated the two germline ends. Germline CDR1 reads MNHNS; CDR2 reads SASEGT. The length of the CDR3 is 13 residues. The CDR3 sequence is CASTVRAAGELFF. CDR3 DNA sequence: TGTGCCAGCACAGTCAGAGCCGCCGGGGAGCTGTTTTTT.

The chain couples TRBV7-8 to TRBJ1-1, with unresolved D. V was cut by 3 bases and J by 1 base, with 9 bases left in between. The germline V gene encodes CDR1 SGHVS and CDR2 FQNEAQ. The CDR3 length is 14 residues. The CDR3 nucleotides read TGTGCCAGCAGCTTGGTAGAAACGAACACTGAAGCTTTCTTT. It specifies CASSLVETNTEAFF.

The chain uses TRBV6-2 or TRBV6-3 and TRBJ1-6, with 9 bases aligning to TRBD1. CDR3 length: 16 residues. The junction had 5 bases not matched to a gene; V was cut back by 6 bases and J by 2 bases. From germline, CDR1 is MNHEY and CDR2 SVGEGT. The CDR3 loop reads CASSDRGAAYNSPLHF. In nucleotides, the CDR3 is TGTGCCAGCAGCGACAGGGGGGCGGCCTATAATTCACCCCTCCACTTT.

There are a few counts of this clonotype. CDR3 DNA: TGTGCCAGCAGTTCCCGGGTCACCCAAGGAGGTAATCAGCCCCAGCATTTT. Residues: CASSSRVTQGGNQPQHF. The gene calls are TRBV6-2 or TRBV6-3 and TRBJ1-5; D call uncertain. Germline V gene sequence: CDR1 MNHEY, CDR2 SVGEGT. This CDR3 contains 17 residues. V lost 4 bases, J lost 4 bases, and 20 bases lay in between.

This clonotype is medium-sized. V gene TRBV2 combines with J gene TRBJ2-1; D is unresolved. CDR1 SNHLY and CDR2 FYNNEI come from the germline V gene. There are 11 residues in the CDR3. V was clipped by 6 bases and J by 0 bases, with 0 bases between them. The CDR3 is CASSSYNEQFF. DNA of the CDR3: TGTGCCAGCAGCTCCTACAATGAGCAGTTCTTC.

The chain carries TRBV18 and TRBJ2-5; D possibly corresponds to TRBD1 (6 bases). Germline loops: CDR1 KGHSH, CDR2 LQKENI. The germline V and J ends were trimmed by 4 bases and 0 bases, with 9 bases remaining between them. This CDR3 is 14 amino acids long. CDR3 sequence (DNA): TGTGCCAGCTCACTAACAGGGAACCAAGAGACCCAGTACTTC. Encoded protein: CASSLTGNQETQYF.

This clonotype was counted between two and nine times. The chain carries TRBV6-5 and TRBJ2-7, with D perhaps matching TRBD2 (5 bases). Germline V gene lookup returns CDR1 MNHEY and CDR2 SVGAGI. The CDR3 has 14 amino acids. V was clipped by 2 bases and J by 0 bases, with 8 bases between them. Here the CDR3 reads CASSYGESSYEQYF. The DNA of the CDR3 is TGTGCCAGCAGTTACGGGGAGAGCTCCTACGAGCAGTACTTC.